This T cell receptor (beta chain) originates from a study of blood T cell repertoires in COVID-19. About the study: PBMCs, B-cell-depleted T cells, or T cells were the source of the cDNA or gDNA that made up the material.

Here immunoSEQ multiplex PCR was the method, and the copy in TCRdb shows in-frame clones only, minus some. The repertoire holds about 270,000 clones, with about 85% as singletons. Enrollees, roughly 18 to 90 years old, lived in approximately 24 US areas. Germline V CDR1 and CDR2: GTSNPN, SVGIG (reference sequence). Between the trimmed V and J ends, which lost 6 bases and 0 bases, there was a span of 17 bases. The CDR3 covers 15 residues. The sample consisted of PBMCs or T cells enriched from blood (not recorded which). This TCR was sampled from a woman between 45 and 60 years old who had recovered from COVID-19. The chain links TRBV30 to TRBJ1-1; maybe TRBD1 (6 bases). CDR3 sequence reads: CACTTQGRMNTEAFF. DNA of the CDR3: TGTGCCTGTACTACTCAGGGGCGTATGAACACTGAAGCTTTCTTT.